A selection of T cell receptor beta chains follows, all from one sample in a study of molecular identifiers for immune sequencing clone quantification. TCRdb redid the calling of the PCR reads with MiXCR, one entry per CDR3 protein. The repertoire holds hundreds of thousands of distinct CDR3 sequences, with just under 20% as singletons. Sequences were obtained from naive CD8+ T cells from blood, with Jurkat cell RNA spiked in. Every receptor here comes from a human donor in good health. Some libraries in this study had Jurkat cell RNA spiked in. Both conserved end residues are part of each CDR3. The D gene is left open where the match is weak. Only part of the rows carry a size: once, few, many, or a class if the clone is expanded.

abundance: many; len: 12; d_gene: -; v_gene: TRBV30; j_gene: TRBJ2-5; CDR3nt: TGTGCCTGGGAGACGGAACAAGAGACCCAGTACTTC; CDR3aa: CAWETEQETQYF
abundance: -; len: 17; d_gene: TRBD2; v_gene: TRBV4-1; j_gene: TRBJ2-3; CDR3nt: TGCGCCAGCAGCCCTCTCGGGACTAGCGGGGCCGCAGATACGCAGTATTTT; CDR3aa: CASSPLGTSGAADTQYF
abundance: many; len: 15; d_gene: TRBD1; v_gene: TRBV15; j_gene: TRBJ2-7; CDR3nt: TGTGCCACCAGCAGAACCAGGACAGGGACCTCCGAGCAGTACTTC; CDR3aa: CATSRTRTGTSEQYF
abundance: many; len: 14; d_gene: -; v_gene: TRBV28; j_gene: TRBJ1-6; CDR3nt: TGTGCCAGCAGTTTATATATACCCAATTCACCCCTCCACTTT; CDR3aa: CASSLYIPNSPLHF
abundance: few; len: 15; d_gene: TRBD1; v_gene: TRBV7-9; j_gene: TRBJ1-6; CDR3nt: TGTGCCAGCAGCTTTGGGCAGGGGGATAATTCACCCCTCCACTTT; CDR3aa: CASSFGQGDNSPLHF
abundance: few; len: 17; d_gene: TRBD2; v_gene: TRBV4-3; j_gene: TRBJ2-1; CDR3nt: TGCGCCAGCAGCCAAGGAGCTAGCGGGAGAGCCTACAATGAGCAGTTCTTC; CDR3aa: CASSQGASGRAYNEQFF
abundance: -; len: 19; d_gene: TRBD1; v_gene: TRBV12-3/TRBV12-4; j_gene: TRBJ2-1; CDR3nt: TGTGCCAGCAGTGGAAGGACAGGGAATGGGGCGGACGGGAGAAGTGAGCAGTTCTTC; CDR3aa: CASSGRTGNGADGRSEQFF
abundance: many; len: 13; d_gene: -; v_gene: TRBV30; j_gene: TRBJ1-1; CDR3nt: TGTGCCTGGAGTCGGGGAACGGGCACTGAAGCTTTCTTT; CDR3aa: CAWSRGTGTEAFF
abundance: few; len: 13; d_gene: -; v_gene: TRBV6-6; j_gene: TRBJ2-1; CDR3nt: TGTGCCAGCAGTTACCCCCGCGCCAATGAGCAGTTCTTC; CDR3aa: CASSYPRANEQFF
abundance: many; len: 13; d_gene: -; v_gene: TRBV11-2; j_gene: TRBJ2-1; CDR3nt: TGTGCCAGCAGCTTAGATTGGGGCAATGAGCAGTTCTTC; CDR3aa: CASSLDWGNEQFF
abundance: many; len: 14; d_gene: -; v_gene: TRBV30; j_gene: TRBJ1-5; CDR3nt: TGTGCCTGGAGTGTACGAGGGGGCAATCAGCCCCAGCATTTT; CDR3aa: CAWSVRGGNQPQHF
abundance: few; len: 15; d_gene: TRBD1; v_gene: TRBV19; j_gene: TRBJ2-2; CDR3nt: TGTGCCAGTATCGGTTCAGGGGGCTATCCCGGGGAGCTGTTTTTT; CDR3aa: CASIGSGGYPGELFF
abundance: many; len: 14; d_gene: TRBD1; v_gene: TRBV4-1; j_gene: TRBJ2-7; CDR3nt: TGCGCCAGCAGCCAAAAGAGGGGGCTGTACGAGCAGTACTTC; CDR3aa: CASSQKRGLYEQYF
abundance: many; len: 13; d_gene: TRBD1; v_gene: TRBV29-1; j_gene: TRBJ1-2; CDR3nt: TGCAGCGTTGAAGATGTAGGGACAGGGTGCTACACCTTC; CDR3aa: CSVEDVGTGCYTF
abundance: many; len: 13; d_gene: -; v_gene: TRBV6-6; j_gene: TRBJ1-5; CDR3nt: TGTGCCATCAGCGGAACAAGGAATCAGCCCCAGCATTTT; CDR3aa: CAISGTRNQPQHF
abundance: many; len: 18; d_gene: -; v_gene: TRBV6-2/TRBV6-3; j_gene: TRBJ2-6; CDR3nt: TGTGCCAGCAGTTACTTGAGAGAGGGAGTCGCTGGGGCCAACGTCCTGACTTTC; CDR3aa: CASSYLREGVAGANVLTF
abundance: many; len: 14; d_gene: -; v_gene: TRBV24-1; j_gene: TRBJ2-2; CDR3nt: TGTGCCACCAGTGATGGAAACGTCCCCGGGGAGCTGTTTTTT; CDR3aa: CATSDGNVPGELFF
abundance: many; len: 13; d_gene: -; v_gene: TRBV7-8; j_gene: TRBJ2-3; CDR3nt: TGTGCCAGCAGCTTAGTGGGGGAGGAGCCGGAGTATTTT; CDR3aa: CASSLVGEEPEYF
abundance: many; len: 21; d_gene: -; v_gene: TRBV7-2; j_gene: TRBJ2-3; CDR3nt: TGTGCCAGCAGCTCCCGCCCTGCCAGGGCGACGAGATACTCTAGCACAGATACGCAGTATTTT; CDR3aa: CASSSRPARATRYSSTDTQYF
abundance: many; len: 13; d_gene: TRBD1; v_gene: TRBV7-9; j_gene: TRBJ2-5; CDR3nt: TGTGCCAGCAGTAGGGACAGCCCGAGTCGGCAGTACTTC; CDR3aa: CASSRDSPSRQYF
abundance: -; len: 19; d_gene: TRBD2; v_gene: TRBV19; j_gene: TRBJ2-5; CDR3nt: TGTGCCAGTAGTATTTCTGGCGGGAGGGCCGCGATGTGGCAAGAGACCCAGTACTTC; CDR3aa: CASSISGGRAAMWQETQYF
abundance: many; len: 19; d_gene: TRBD1; v_gene: TRBV7-9; j_gene: TRBJ2-6; CDR3nt: TGTGCCAGCAGTCAGACGGGACAGAATGTCGACTCTGGGGCCAACGTCCTGACTTTC; CDR3aa: CASSQTGQNVDSGANVLTF
abundance: many; len: 13; d_gene: -; v_gene: TRBV27; j_gene: TRBJ2-7; CDR3nt: TGTGCCAGCAGCCCGACAGCTATCTACGAGCAGTACTTC; CDR3aa: CASSPTAIYEQYF
abundance: many; len: 18; d_gene: TRBD1; v_gene: TRBV5-3; j_gene: TRBJ1-5; CDR3nt: TGTGCCAGAAGCTTGGCGGCCGGGACAGCTTATAGCAATCAGCCCCAGCATTTT; CDR3aa: CARSLAAGTAYSNQPQHF
abundance: many; len: 15; d_gene: TRBD1; v_gene: TRBV19; j_gene: TRBJ2-7; CDR3nt: TGTGCCAGTAGTGTAGAACGACAGGGGGCAAGAGAGCAGTACTTC; CDR3aa: CASSVERQGAREQYF
abundance: few; len: 16; d_gene: TRBD2; v_gene: TRBV5-6; j_gene: TRBJ2-3; CDR3nt: TGTGCCAGCAGCTTAGGGGGACTAGCGAGGGTAGATACGCAGTATTTT; CDR3aa: CASSLGGLARVDTQYF
abundance: many; len: 17; d_gene: TRBD1; v_gene: TRBV5-1; j_gene: TRBJ1-2; CDR3nt: TGCGCCAGCAGCTTTCCGGGACAGGGGGAAATGGCGTATGGCTACACCTTC; CDR3aa: CASSFPGQGEMAYGYTF
abundance: -; len: 16; d_gene: TRBD1; v_gene: TRBV13; j_gene: TRBJ2-5; CDR3nt: TGTGCCAGCAGCTTAGAGGCAGGGGGCGTCCAAGAGACCCAGTACTTC; CDR3aa: CASSLEAGGVQETQYF
abundance: -; len: 14; d_gene: -; v_gene: TRBV6-5; j_gene: TRBJ2-7; CDR3nt: TGTGCCAGCAGTTACTCGTCTCGCCGCTACGAGCAGTACTTC; CDR3aa: CASSYSSRRYEQYF
abundance: many; len: 12; d_gene: -; v_gene: TRBV12-3/TRBV12-4; j_gene: TRBJ2-7; CDR3nt: TGTGCCAGTCGGGGACTCGCCACCGAGCAGTACTTC; CDR3aa: CASRGLATEQYF
abundance: many; len: 16; d_gene: -; v_gene: TRBV4-3; j_gene: TRBJ2-3; CDR3nt: TGCGCCAGCAGCCAAGATTCCCGGGGGCGCACAGATACGCAGTATTTT; CDR3aa: CASSQDSRGRTDTQYF
abundance: once; len: 16; d_gene: TRBD2; v_gene: TRBV13; j_gene: TRBJ2-5; CDR3nt: TGTGCCGGCAGCTTAGGCCTAGCGGGGTCCCAAGAGACCCAGTACTTC; CDR3aa: CAGSLGLAGSQETQYF
abundance: many; len: 15; d_gene: -; v_gene: TRBV20-1; j_gene: TRBJ2-2; CDR3nt: TGCAGTGCTAGAGATTCGCGGGGAAACACCGGGGAGCTGTTTTTT; CDR3aa: CSARDSRGNTGELFF
abundance: -; len: 12; d_gene: -; v_gene: TRBV10-1; j_gene: TRBJ2-7; CDR3nt: TGCGCCAGCGGTGAAGGAGGGTCCGAGCAGTACTTC; CDR3aa: CASGEGGSEQYF
abundance: -; len: 14; d_gene: -; v_gene: TRBV3-1; j_gene: TRBJ1-1; CDR3nt: TGTGCCAGCAGCCGAGATGCGGCGAACACTGAAGCTTTCTTT; CDR3aa: CASSRDAANTEAFF
abundance: many; len: 14; d_gene: TRBD1; v_gene: TRBV27; j_gene: TRBJ2-7; CDR3nt: TGTGCCAGCAGCATACAGGGGGCTGGAGTCGAGCAGTACTTC; CDR3aa: CASSIQGAGVEQYF
abundance: many; len: 13; d_gene: -; v_gene: TRBV14; j_gene: TRBJ2-5; CDR3nt: TGTGCCAGCAGCCCGGACTTGCAAGAGACCCAGTACTTC; CDR3aa: CASSPDLQETQYF
abundance: many; len: 13; d_gene: -; v_gene: TRBV28; j_gene: TRBJ1-2; CDR3nt: TGTGCCAGCAGTTCAGGACCGTCTTATGGCTACACCTTC; CDR3aa: CASSSGPSYGYTF
abundance: -; len: 18; d_gene: TRBD1; v_gene: TRBV7-9; j_gene: TRBJ1-1; CDR3nt: TGTGCCAGCAGCACCGACAGGGACGCACAACTCGGAAACACTGAAGCTTTCTTT; CDR3aa: CASSTDRDAQLGNTEAFF
abundance: many; len: 14; d_gene: -; v_gene: TRBV7-6; j_gene: TRBJ1-1; CDR3nt: TGTGCCAGCAGCTTCTCAGGGTGGAACACTGAAGCTTTCTTT; CDR3aa: CASSFSGWNTEAFF
abundance: -; len: 15; d_gene: -; v_gene: TRBV4-1; j_gene: TRBJ1-5; CDR3nt: TGCGCCAGCAGCCCGCGGTTGGGGGGTGGTCAGCCCCAGCATTTT; CDR3aa: CASSPRLGGGQPQHF
abundance: few; len: 16; d_gene: -; v_gene: TRBV27; j_gene: TRBJ2-2; CDR3nt: TGTGCCAGCAGTTTACTTGGGGGGGCCGGCACCGGGGAGCTGTTTTTT; CDR3aa: CASSLLGGAGTGELFF
abundance: many; len: 12; d_gene: -; v_gene: TRBV7-9; j_gene: TRBJ2-3; CDR3nt: TGTGCCAGCACCCCTGACACAGATACGCAGTATTTT; CDR3aa: CASTPDTDTQYF
abundance: -; len: 17; d_gene: -; v_gene: TRBV7-9; j_gene: TRBJ2-1; CDR3nt: TGTGCCAGCAGTCTGGGTCGGGGCAGGGACCCCTACAATGAGCAGTTCTTC; CDR3aa: CASSLGRGRDPYNEQFF
abundance: -; len: 13; d_gene: TRBD2; v_gene: TRBV19; j_gene: TRBJ2-7; CDR3nt: TGTGCCAGCGGAGGGGCGGGAGGCTACGAGCAGTACTTC; CDR3aa: CASGGAGGYEQYF
abundance: many; len: 15; d_gene: -; v_gene: TRBV4-1; j_gene: TRBJ2-3; CDR3nt: TGCGCCAGCAGCCAAGTTGACAGAAACACAGATACGCAGTATTTT; CDR3aa: CASSQVDRNTDTQYF
abundance: few; len: 14; d_gene: -; v_gene: TRBV19; j_gene: TRBJ1-2; CDR3nt: TGTGCCAGTAGTATAGTGGGACAAAACTATGGCTACACCTTC; CDR3aa: CASSIVGQNYGYTF